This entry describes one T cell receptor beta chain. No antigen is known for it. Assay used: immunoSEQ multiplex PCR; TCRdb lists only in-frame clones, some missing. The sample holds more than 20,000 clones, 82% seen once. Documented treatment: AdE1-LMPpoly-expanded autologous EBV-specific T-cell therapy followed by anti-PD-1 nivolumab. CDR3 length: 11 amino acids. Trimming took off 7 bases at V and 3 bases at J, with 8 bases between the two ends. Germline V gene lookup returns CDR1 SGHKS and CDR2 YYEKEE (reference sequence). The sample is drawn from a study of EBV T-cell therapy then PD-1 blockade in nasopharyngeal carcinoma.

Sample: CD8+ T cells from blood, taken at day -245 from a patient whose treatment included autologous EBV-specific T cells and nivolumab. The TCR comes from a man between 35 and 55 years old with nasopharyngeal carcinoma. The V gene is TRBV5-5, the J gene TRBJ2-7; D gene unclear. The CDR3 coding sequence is TGTGCCAGCGAGGTGGGCTACGAGCAGTACTTC. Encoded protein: CASEVGYEQYF.